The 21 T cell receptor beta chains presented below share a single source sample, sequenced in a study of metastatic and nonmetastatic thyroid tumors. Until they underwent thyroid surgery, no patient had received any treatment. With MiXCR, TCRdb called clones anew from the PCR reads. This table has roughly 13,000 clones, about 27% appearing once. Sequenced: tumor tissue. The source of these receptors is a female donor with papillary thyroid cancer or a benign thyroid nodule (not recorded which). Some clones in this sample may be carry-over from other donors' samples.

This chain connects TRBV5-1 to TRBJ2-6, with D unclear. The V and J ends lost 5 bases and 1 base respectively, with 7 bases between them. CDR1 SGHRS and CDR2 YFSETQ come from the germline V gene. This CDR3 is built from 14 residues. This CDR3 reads CASSDDSGANVLTF. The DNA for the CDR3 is TGCGCCAGCAGTGACGATTCTGGGGCCAACGTCCTGACTTTC. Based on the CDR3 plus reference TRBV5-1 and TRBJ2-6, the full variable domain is KAGVTQTPRYLIKTRGQQVTLSCSPISGHRSVSWYQQTPGQGLQFLFEYFSETQRNKGNFPGRFSGRQFSNSRSEMNVSTLELGDSALYLCASSDDSGANVLTFGAGSRLTVL.

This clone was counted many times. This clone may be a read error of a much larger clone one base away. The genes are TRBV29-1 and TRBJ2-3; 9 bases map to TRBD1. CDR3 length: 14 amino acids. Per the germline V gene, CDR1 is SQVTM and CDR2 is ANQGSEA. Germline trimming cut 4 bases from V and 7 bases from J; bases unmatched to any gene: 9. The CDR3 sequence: CSVAGTGLAYTQYF. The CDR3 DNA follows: TGCAGCGTTGCTGGGACAGGGCTCGCATATACGCAGTATTTT.

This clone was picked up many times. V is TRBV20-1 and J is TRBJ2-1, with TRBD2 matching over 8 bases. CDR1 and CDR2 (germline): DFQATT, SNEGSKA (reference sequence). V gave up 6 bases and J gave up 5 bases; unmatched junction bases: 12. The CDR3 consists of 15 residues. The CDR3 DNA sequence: TGCAGTGCACCTTATTCGGGGGGGCGCGACAATGAGCAGTTCTTC. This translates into CSAPYSGGRDNEQFF.

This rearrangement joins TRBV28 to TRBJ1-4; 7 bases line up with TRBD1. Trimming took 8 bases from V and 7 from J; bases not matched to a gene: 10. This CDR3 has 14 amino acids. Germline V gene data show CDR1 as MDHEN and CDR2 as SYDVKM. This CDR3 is CASGSGGDFEKLFF. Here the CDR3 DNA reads TGTGCCAGCGGTTCAGGGGGTGATTTTGAAAAACTGTTTTTT.

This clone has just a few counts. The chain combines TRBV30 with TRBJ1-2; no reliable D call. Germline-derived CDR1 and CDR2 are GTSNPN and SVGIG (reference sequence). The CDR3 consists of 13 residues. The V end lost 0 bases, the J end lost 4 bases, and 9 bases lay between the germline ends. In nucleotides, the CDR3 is TGTGCCTGGAGTGTAGGACTCACCTATGGCTACACCTTC. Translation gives CAWSVGLTYGYTF.

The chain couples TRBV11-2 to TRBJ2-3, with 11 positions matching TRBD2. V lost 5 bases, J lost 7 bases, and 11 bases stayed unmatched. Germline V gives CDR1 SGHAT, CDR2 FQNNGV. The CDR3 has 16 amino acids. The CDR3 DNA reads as TGTGCCAGCAGCCCGGGGACTAGCGGTAGAACATATACGCAGTATTTT. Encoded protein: CASSPGTSGRTYTQYF.

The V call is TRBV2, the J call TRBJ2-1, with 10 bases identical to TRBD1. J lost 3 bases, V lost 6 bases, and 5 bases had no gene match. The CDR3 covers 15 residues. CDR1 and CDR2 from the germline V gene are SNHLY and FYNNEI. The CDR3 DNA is TGTGCCAGCAGCGCTGACAGGGGGCTCTACAATGAGCAGTTCTTC. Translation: CASSADRGLYNEQFF.

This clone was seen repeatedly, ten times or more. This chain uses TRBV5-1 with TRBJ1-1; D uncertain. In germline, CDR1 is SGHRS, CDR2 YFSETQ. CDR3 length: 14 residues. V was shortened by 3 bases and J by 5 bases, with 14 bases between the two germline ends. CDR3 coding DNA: TGCGCCAGCAGCTCCTCCGGCTACGGAACTGAAGCTTTCTTT. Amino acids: CASSSSGYGTEAFF.

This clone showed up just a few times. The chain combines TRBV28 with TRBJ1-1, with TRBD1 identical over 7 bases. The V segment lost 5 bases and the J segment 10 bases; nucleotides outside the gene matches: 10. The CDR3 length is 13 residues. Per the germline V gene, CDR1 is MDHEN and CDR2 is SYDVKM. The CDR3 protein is CASSTISRGVAFF. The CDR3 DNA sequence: TGTGCCAGCAGTACCATCTCCAGGGGGGTAGCTTTCTTT.

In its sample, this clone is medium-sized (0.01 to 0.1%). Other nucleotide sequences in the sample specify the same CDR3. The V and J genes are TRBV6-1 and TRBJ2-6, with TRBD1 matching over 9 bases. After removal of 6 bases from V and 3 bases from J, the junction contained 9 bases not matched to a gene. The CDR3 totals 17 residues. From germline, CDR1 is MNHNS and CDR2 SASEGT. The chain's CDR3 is CASRPWTGEGGANVLTF. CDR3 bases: TGTGCCAGCAGACCGTGGACAGGGGAGGGTGGGGCCAACGTCCTGACTTTC.

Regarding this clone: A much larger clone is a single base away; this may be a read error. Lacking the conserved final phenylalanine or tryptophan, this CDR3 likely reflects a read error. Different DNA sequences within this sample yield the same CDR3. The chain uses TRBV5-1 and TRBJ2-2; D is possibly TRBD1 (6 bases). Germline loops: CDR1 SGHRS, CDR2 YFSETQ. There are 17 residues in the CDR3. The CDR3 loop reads CASRGIDRRWSTGELFL. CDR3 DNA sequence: TGCGCCAGCAGGGGCATAGACAGGCGGTGGTCGACCGGTGAGCTGTTTCTT.

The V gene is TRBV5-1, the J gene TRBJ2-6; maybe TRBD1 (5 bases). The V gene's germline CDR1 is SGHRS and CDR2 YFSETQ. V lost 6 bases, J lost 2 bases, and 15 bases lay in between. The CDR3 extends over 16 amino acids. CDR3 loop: CASNPIGAAGANVLTF. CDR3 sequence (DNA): TGCGCCAGCAACCCTATAGGGGCCGCTGGGGCCAACGTCCTGACTTTC.

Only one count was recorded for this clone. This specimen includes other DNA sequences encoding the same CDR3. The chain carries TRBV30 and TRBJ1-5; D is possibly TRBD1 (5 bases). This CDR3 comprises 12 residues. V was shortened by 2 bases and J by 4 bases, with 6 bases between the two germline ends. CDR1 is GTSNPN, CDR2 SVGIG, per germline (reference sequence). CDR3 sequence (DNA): TGTGCCTGGAGTCGGGGGAATCAGCCCCAGCATTTT. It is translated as CAWSRGNQPQHF.

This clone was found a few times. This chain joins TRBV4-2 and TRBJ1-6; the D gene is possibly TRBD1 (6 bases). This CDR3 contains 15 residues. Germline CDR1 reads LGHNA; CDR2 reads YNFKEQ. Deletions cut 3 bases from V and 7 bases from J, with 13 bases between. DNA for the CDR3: TGTGCCAGCAGCCAGGGACAAAGGGGGAATTCACCCCTCCACTTT. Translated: CASSQGQRGNSPLHF.

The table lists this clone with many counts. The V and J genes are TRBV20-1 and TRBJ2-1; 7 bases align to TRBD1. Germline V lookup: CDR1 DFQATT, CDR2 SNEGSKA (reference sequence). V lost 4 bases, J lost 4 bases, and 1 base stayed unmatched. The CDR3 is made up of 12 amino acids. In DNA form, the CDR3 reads TGCAGTGCTAAGGGACAGTACAATGAGCAGTTCTTC. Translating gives CSAKGQYNEQFF.

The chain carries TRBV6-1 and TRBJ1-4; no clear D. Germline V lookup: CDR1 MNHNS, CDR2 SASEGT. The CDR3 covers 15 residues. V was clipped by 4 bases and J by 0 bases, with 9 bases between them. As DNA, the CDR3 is TGTGCCAGCAGTGCCAGTAGAACAACTAATGAAAAACTGTTTTTT. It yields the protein CASSASRTTNEKLFF.

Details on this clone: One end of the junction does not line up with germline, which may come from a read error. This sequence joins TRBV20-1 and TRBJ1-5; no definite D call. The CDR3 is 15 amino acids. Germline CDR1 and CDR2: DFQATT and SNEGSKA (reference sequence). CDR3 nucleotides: TGCAGTGCAAGAGGGCCCCAAAATAGCAATCAGCCCCAGCATTTT. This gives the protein CSARGPQNSNQPQHF.

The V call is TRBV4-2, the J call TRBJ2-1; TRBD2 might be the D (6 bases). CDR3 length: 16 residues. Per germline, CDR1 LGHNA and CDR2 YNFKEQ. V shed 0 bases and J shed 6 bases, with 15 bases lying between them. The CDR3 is CASSQDTQAGFNEQFF. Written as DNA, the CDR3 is TGTGCCAGCAGCCAAGATACACAGGCGGGATTCAATGAGCAGTTCTTC.

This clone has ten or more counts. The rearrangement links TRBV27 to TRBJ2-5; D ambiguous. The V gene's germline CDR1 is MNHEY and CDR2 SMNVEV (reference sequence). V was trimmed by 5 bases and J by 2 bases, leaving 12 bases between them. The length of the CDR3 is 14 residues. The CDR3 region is CASSNRAVQETQYF. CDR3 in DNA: TGTGCCAGCAGTAATCGGGCGGTACAAGAGACCCAGTACTTC.

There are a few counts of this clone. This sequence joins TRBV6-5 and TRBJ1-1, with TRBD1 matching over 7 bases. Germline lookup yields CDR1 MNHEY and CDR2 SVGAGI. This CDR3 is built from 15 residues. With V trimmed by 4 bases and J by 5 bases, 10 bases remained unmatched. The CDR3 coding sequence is TGTGCCAGCAGTTCGGGACAGTTGGGAGAGACTGAAGCTTTCTTT. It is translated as CASSSGQLGETEAFF.

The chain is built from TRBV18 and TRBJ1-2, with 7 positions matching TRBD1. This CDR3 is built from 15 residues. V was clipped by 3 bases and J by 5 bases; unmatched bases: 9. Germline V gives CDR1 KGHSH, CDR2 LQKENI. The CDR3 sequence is CASSPNRDSTYGYTF. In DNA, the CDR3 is TGTGCCAGCTCACCCAACCGGGACAGCACTTATGGCTACACCTTC.